This TCR beta chain was recorded in a study of control samples from healthy donors and cancer patients. Germline CDR1 is LGHDT and CDR2 is YNNKEL (reference sequence). The V segment lost 4 bases and the J segment 2 bases; nucleotides outside the gene matches: 7. CDR3 length: 16 amino acids. Clones were sequenced by immunoSEQ multiplex PCR, and TCRdb holds only the in-frame ones, with some missing. The sample includes under 200,000 clones, over 85% of them seen just once. The chain employs TRBV3-1 (or the pseudogene TRBV3-2) and TRBJ2-3, with 9 bases fitting TRBD2. The receptor was isolated from a woman aged 40 to 49 in good health. Sequenced: blood. This CDR3 is CASSRSSGSATDTQYF. Written as DNA, the CDR3 is TGTGCCAGCAGCCGAAGTAGCGGGAGTGCCACAGATACGCAGTATTTT.